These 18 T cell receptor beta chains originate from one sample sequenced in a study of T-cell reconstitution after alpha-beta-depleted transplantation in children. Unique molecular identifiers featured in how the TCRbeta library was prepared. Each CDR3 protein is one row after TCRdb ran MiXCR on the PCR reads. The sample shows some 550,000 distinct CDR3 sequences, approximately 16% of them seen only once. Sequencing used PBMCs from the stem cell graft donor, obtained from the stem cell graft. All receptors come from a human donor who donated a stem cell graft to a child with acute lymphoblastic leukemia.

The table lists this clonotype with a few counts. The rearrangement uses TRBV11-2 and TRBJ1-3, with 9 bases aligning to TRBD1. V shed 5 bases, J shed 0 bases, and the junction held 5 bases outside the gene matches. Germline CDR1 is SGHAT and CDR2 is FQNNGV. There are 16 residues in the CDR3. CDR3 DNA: TGTGCCAGCAGCGGTGACAGGGGGGGCTCTGGAAACACCATATATTTT. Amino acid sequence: CASSGDRGGSGNTIYF.

CDR3 in amino acids: CASSLRGEQGAQGYTF. CDR3 sequence (DNA): TGCGCCAGCAGCTTAAGGGGAGAACAGGGGGCGCAAGGCTACACCTTC. The J gene is TRBJ1-2, the V gene TRBV5-1, with TRBD1 matching 9 bases. The CDR3 is made up of 16 amino acids. With 2 bases clipped from V and 8 bases from J, the junction kept 13 bases outside the gene matches. CDR1 and CDR2 from the germline V gene are SGHRS and YFSETQ.

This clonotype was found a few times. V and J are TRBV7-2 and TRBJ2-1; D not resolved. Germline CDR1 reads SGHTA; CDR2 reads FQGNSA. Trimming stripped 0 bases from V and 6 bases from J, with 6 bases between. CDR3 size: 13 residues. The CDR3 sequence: CASSLATRNEQFF. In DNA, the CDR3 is TGTGCCAGCAGCTTAGCGACCCGCAATGAGCAGTTCTTC.

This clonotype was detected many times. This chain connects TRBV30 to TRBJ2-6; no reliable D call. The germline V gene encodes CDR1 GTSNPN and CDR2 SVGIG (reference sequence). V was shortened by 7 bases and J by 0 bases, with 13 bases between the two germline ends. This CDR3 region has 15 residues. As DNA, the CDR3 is TGTGCCTACCTTACCACCTCCTCTGGGGCCAACGTCCTGACTTTC. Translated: CAYLTTSSGANVLTF.

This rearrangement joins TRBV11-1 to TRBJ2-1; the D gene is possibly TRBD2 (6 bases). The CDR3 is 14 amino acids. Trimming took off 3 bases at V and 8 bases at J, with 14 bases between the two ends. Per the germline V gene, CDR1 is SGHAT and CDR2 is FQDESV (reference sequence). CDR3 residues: CASSLERVLYEQFF. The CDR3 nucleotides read TGTGCCAGCAGCTTGGAGCGGGTTCTTTATGAGCAGTTCTTC.

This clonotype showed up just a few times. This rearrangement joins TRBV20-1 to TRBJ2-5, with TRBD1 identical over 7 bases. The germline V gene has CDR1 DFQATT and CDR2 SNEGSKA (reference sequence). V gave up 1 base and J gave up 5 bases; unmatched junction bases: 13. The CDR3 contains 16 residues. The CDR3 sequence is CSARAPDRPYGETQYF. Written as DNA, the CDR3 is TGCAGTGCTAGAGCCCCGGACAGGCCTTATGGGGAGACCCAGTACTTC.

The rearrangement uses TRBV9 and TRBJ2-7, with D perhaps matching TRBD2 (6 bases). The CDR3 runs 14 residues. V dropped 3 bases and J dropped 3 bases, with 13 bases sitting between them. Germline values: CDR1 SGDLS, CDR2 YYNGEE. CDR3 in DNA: TGTGCCAGCAGCGGCAGCGGGCAGAACTACGAGCAGTACTTC. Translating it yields CASSGSGQNYEQYF.

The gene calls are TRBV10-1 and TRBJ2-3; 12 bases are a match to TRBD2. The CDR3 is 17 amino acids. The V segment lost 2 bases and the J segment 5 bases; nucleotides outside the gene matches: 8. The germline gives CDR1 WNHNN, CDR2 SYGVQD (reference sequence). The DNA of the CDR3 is TGCGCCAGCAGTGAGGAGAGACTAGCGGGAGCGGGAGATACGCAGTATTTT. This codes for CASSEERLAGAGDTQYF.

In DNA, the CDR3 is TGTGCCAGTAGCGAACTAGCGGGAGGGCCCTACGAGCAGTACTTC. Its translation is CASSELAGGPYEQYF. The chain carries TRBV19 and TRBJ2-7; 13 bases are a match to TRBD2. Germline assignment: CDR1 LNHDA and CDR2 SQIVND (reference sequence). The CDR3 runs to 15 residues. V shed 6 bases and J 2 bases; nucleotides not matched to a gene: 4.

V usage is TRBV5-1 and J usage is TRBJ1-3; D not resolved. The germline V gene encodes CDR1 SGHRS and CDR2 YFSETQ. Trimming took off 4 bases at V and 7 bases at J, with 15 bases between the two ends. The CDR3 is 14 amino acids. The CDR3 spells CASSGPGGPNTIYF. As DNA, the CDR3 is TGCGCCAGCAGCGGACCGGGAGGGCCGAACACCATATATTTT.

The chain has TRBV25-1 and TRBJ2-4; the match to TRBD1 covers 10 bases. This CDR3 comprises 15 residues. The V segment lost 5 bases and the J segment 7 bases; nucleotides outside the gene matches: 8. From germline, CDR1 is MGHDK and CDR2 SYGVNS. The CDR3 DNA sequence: TGTGCCAGCAGTTCAGACAGGGGGCGGGGGAACATTCAGTACTTC. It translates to CASSSDRGRGNIQYF.

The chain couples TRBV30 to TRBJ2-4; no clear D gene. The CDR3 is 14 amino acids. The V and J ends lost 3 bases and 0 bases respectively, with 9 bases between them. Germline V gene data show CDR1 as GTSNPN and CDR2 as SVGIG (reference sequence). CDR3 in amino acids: CAWSRTLAKNIQYF. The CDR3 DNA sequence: TGTGCCTGGAGCCGGACGCTAGCCAAAAACATTCAGTACTTC.

The CDR3 reads CASSFPPPGTGELFF. As DNA, the CDR3 is TGTGCCAGCAGCTTTCCCCCCCCGGGCACCGGGGAGCTGTTTTTT. The chain carries TRBV7-9 and TRBJ2-2; D is uncertain. Looked up from germline, CDR1 is SEHNR and CDR2 is FQNEAQ (reference sequence). The germline V and J ends were trimmed by 3 bases and 4 bases, with 12 bases remaining between them. This CDR3 is built from 15 residues. Full variable domain (missing parts from reference TRBV7-9 and TRBJ2-2): DTGVSQNPRHKITKRGQNVTFRCDPISEHNRLYWYRQTLGQGPEFLTYFQNEAQLEKSRLLSDRFSAERPKGSFSTLEIQRTEQGDSAMYLCASSFPPPGTGELFFGEGSRLTVL.

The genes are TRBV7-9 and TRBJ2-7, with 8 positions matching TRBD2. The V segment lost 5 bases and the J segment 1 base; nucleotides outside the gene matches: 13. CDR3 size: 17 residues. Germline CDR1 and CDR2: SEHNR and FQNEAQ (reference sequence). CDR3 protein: CASSLTVSGVGSYEQYF. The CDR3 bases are TGTGCCAGCAGCCTCACGGTTAGCGGGGTAGGTTCCTACGAGCAGTACTTC.

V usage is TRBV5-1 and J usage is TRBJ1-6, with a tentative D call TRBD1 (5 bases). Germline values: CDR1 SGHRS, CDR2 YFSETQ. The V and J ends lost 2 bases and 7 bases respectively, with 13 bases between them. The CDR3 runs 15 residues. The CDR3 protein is CASSFDDRGNSPLHF. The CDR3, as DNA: TGCGCCAGCAGCTTTGACGACAGAGGAAATTCACCCCTCCACTTT.

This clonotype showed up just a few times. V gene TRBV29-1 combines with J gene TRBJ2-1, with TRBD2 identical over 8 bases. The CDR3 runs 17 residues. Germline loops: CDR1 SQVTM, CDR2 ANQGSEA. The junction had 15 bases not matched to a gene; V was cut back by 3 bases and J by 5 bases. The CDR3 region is CSVERWGSGSGNNEQFF. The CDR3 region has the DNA TGCAGCGTTGAGAGGTGGGGCAGCGGGAGTGGGAACAATGAGCAGTTCTTC.

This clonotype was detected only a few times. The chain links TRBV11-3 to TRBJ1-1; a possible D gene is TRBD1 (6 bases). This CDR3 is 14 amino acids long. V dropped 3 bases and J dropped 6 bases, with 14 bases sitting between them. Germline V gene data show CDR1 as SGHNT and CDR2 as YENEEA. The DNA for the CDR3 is TGTGCCAGCAGCTTCGGGACGAGGGGGTCTGAAGCTTTCTTT. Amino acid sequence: CASSFGTRGSEAFF.

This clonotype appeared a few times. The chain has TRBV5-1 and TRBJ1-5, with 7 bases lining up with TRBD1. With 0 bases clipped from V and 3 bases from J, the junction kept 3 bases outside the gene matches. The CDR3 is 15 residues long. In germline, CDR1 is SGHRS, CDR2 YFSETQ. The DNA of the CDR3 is TGCGCCAGCAGCTTGGGGGACAGAAACAATCAGCCCCAGCATTTT. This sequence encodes CASSLGDRNNQPQHF.